What follows are 28 T cell receptor beta chains derived from one specimen sequenced in a study of blood T cell repertoires in COVID-19. Repertoires were generated with immunoSEQ multiplex PCR, while TCRdb's copy carries only in-frame clones and drops some. Among about 170,000 clones, 88% were seen once, and the ten largest hold around 24%. Specimen: peripheral blood. The receptor source for this set is a man between 60 and 70 years old with acute or convalescent COVID-19.

The rearrangement links TRBV27 to TRBJ2-5; 11 positions match TRBD1. J was trimmed by 4 bases and V by 6 bases; bases with no gene match: 4. CDR1 is MNHEY, CDR2 SMNVEV, per germline (reference sequence). The CDR3 covers 14 residues. CDR3 amino acids: CASSSDRGLETQYF. The CDR3 DNA sequence: TGTGCCAGCAGCTCGGACAGGGGGCTAGAGACCCAGTACTTC.

This chain links TRBV21-1 with TRBJ1-1. TRBV21-1 is reported as a pseudogene. The CDR3 runs 14 residues. CDR3 bases: TGTGCCAGCAGCTCCCCCTGGGGGGGGACTGAAGCTTTCTTT. Protein sequence: CASSSPWGGTEAFF.

This rearrangement joins TRBV7-9 to TRBJ1-2, with D tentatively TRBD1 (5 bases). Trimming shortened V by 4 bases and J by 0 bases, and 9 bases separated the two germline ends. CDR1 and CDR2 from the germline V gene are SEHNR and FQNEAQ (reference sequence). The CDR3 runs to 14 residues. As DNA, the CDR3 is TGTGCCAGCAGCTACCGACAGACTAACTATGGCTACACCTTC. This encodes CASSYRQTNYGYTF.

The CDR3 protein is CASSLQIQGMGYGYTF. As DNA, the CDR3 is TGCGCCAGCAGCTTGCAGATACAGGGGATGGGCTATGGCTACACCTTC. J is TRBJ1-2 and V is TRBV5-1; 7 nucleotides match TRBD1. Trimming cost V 1 base and J 4 bases; bases outside gene matches: 10. The germline gives CDR1 SGHRS, CDR2 YFSETQ. The length of the CDR3 is 16 residues.

The V gene is TRBV10-3, the J gene TRBJ1-5; D unresolved. The CDR3 contains 14 residues. CDR1 and CDR2 (germline): ENHRY, SYGVKD. V lost 3 bases, J lost 4 bases, and 10 bases lay in between. This CDR3 is CAISDSLLNQPQHF. The CDR3 region has the DNA TGTGCCATCAGTGACTCCCTTCTTAATCAGCCCCAGCATTTT.

The chain has TRBV9 and TRBJ1-3, with a weak D call TRBD1 (6 bases). Trimming shortened V by 4 bases and J by 2 bases, and 10 bases separated the two germline ends. This CDR3 comprises 14 residues. Germline V gene sequence: CDR1 SGDLS, CDR2 YYNGEE. CDR3 loop: CASSINRAGNTIYF. The CDR3 DNA sequence: TGTGCCAGCAGCATTAACAGGGCTGGAAACACCATATATTTT.

The rearrangement uses TRBV11-3 and TRBJ2-1; unclear D gene. The CDR3 is 12 residues long. Germline V gives CDR1 SGHNT, CDR2 YENEEA. Trimming stripped 4 bases from V and 5 bases from J, with 6 bases between. CDR3 DNA: TGTGCCAGCAGCTCACAGAACAATGAGCAGTTCTTC. Amino acids: CASSSQNNEQFF. The entire variable domain, with the rest obtained from reference TRBV11-3 and TRBJ2-1, is as follows: EAGVVQSPRYKIIEKKQPVAFWCNPISGHNTLYWYLQNLGQGPELLIRYENEEAVDDSQLPKDRFSAERLKGVDSTLKIQPAELGDSAVYLCASSSQNNEQFFGPGTRLTVL.

V gene TRBV4-1 combines with J gene TRBJ1-1, with a weak D call TRBD1 (6 bases). Looked up from germline, CDR1 is MGHRA and CDR2 is YSYEKL. The CDR3 covers 14 residues. V lost 4 bases, J lost 7 bases, and 16 bases lay in between. DNA of the CDR3: TGCGCCAGCAGCCGCCAAACAGGGATGGTTGAAGCTTTCTTT. This translates into CASSRQTGMVEAFF.

The chain is built from TRBV5-1 and TRBJ1-2; TRBD1 aligns across 8 bases. The CDR3 runs to 14 residues. Germline CDR1 reads SGHRS; CDR2 reads YFSETQ. J gave up 8 bases and V 4 bases, and 10 bases lay outside the gene matches. This CDR3 reads CASSPTSGGAGYTF. In nucleotides, the CDR3 is TGCGCCAGCAGCCCGACCTCAGGGGGCGCGGGCTACACCTTC.

This sequence joins TRBV18 and TRBJ1-4, with TRBD1 matching over 8 bases. The germline V gene encodes CDR1 KGHSH and CDR2 LQKENI. The CDR3 spans 13 residues. The V segment lost 5 bases and the J segment 10 bases; nucleotides outside the gene matches: 6. The CDR3 region is CASSFDRGGKLFF. CDR3 DNA: TGTGCCAGCTCATTCGACAGGGGTGGAAAACTGTTTTTT.

This clone was detected many times. J is TRBJ2-1 and V is TRBV7-3; 7 bases are shared with TRBD2. J lost 3 bases, V lost 5 bases, and 7 bases had no gene match. The germline V gene has CDR1 SGHTA and CDR2 FQGTGA. There are 15 residues in the CDR3. The CDR3 loop is CASSPRESYYNEQFF. The CDR3 DNA follows: TGTGCCAGCAGCCCGCGGGAGAGTTACTACAATGAGCAGTTCTTC. Together with reference TRBV7-3 and TRBJ2-1, the CDR3 gives the full variable domain: GAGVSQTPSNKVTEKGKYVELRCDPISGHTALYWYRQSLGQGPEFLIYFQGTGAADDSGLPNDRFFAVRPEGSVSTLKIQRTERGDSAVYLCASSPRESYYNEQFFGPGTRLTVL.

CDR3 residues: CASSKAPPLGHRFFGNTIYF. CDR3 nucleotide sequence: TGTGCCAGCAGCAAAGCCCCCCCGCTGGGACACCGATTCTTTGGAAACACCATATATTTT. The rearrangement uses TRBV21-1 and TRBJ1-3; TRBD1, the table's D call, lacks a check against the DNA. TRBV21-1 constitutes a pseudogene. The CDR3 runs to 20 residues.

The chain recombines TRBV14 with TRBJ1-2, with 10 bases that match TRBD1. This CDR3 comprises 15 residues. V lost 0 bases, J lost 6 bases, and 4 bases stayed unmatched. Germline CDR1 reads SGHDN; CDR2 reads FVKESK. This chain's CDR3 is CASSQETGGIDGYTF. For the CDR3, the DNA is TGTGCCAGCAGCCAAGAGACAGGGGGCATCGATGGCTACACCTTC.

The chain joins TRBV6-5 to TRBJ1-1; D may be TRBD1 (5 bases). V gave up 4 bases and J gave up 4 bases, with 13 bases separating them. This CDR3 has 14 residues. Per germline, CDR1 MNHEY and CDR2 SVGAGI. CDR3 sequence: CASSFTGPGTEAFF. The CDR3 nucleotides are TGTGCCAGCAGTTTCACAGGCCCTGGCACTGAAGCTTTCTTT.

CDR3 amino acids: CASSKLQGAAEAFF. The CDR3 DNA follows: TGTGCCAGTAGTAAGTTACAGGGGGCCGCTGAAGCTTTCTTT. V is TRBV19 and J is TRBJ1-1, with 9 nucleotides matching TRBD1. This CDR3 comprises 14 residues. V shed 4 bases and J 6 bases; nucleotides not matched to a gene: 6. Germline V gene sequence: CDR1 LNHDA, CDR2 SQIVND (reference sequence).

This rearrangement joins TRBV11-2 to TRBJ2-1; 8 bases are a match to TRBD1. There are 16 residues in the CDR3. CDR1 is SGHAT and CDR2 is FQNNGV in the germline V gene. With V trimmed by 3 bases and J by 6 bases, 10 bases remained unmatched. Written as DNA, the CDR3 is TGTGCCAGCAGCTTTTCAACGGGACAGGTTCTCAATGAGCAGTTCTTC. It codes for CASSFSTGQVLNEQFF. Based on the CDR3 plus reference TRBV11-2 and TRBJ2-1, the full variable domain is EAGVAQSPRYKIIEKRQSVAFWCNPISGHATLYWYQQILGQGPKLLIQFQNNGVVDDSQLPKDRFSAERLKGVDSTLKIQPAKLEDSAVYLCASSFSTGQVLNEQFFGPGTRLTVL.

The chain combines TRBV7-8 with TRBJ2-5; 8 bases fit TRBD2. The germline gives CDR1 SGHVS, CDR2 FQNEAQ. CDR3 length: 15 amino acids. V dropped 4 bases and J dropped 5; count of bases not matched to a gene: 9. The CDR3 region is CASSSQGQRGETQYF. CDR3 DNA: TGTGCCAGCAGCTCCCAGGGTCAGCGGGGGGAGACCCAGTACTTC.

The chain uses TRBV11-3 and TRBJ2-3, with 13 bases aligning to TRBD2. The CDR3 has 15 residues. Trimming took 4 bases from V and 5 from J; bases not matched to a gene: 3. Looked up from germline, CDR1 is SGHNT and CDR2 is YENEEA. The CDR3 loop reads CASSSRTSGRDTQYF. CDR3 nucleotides: TGTGCCAGCAGCTCCCGGACTAGCGGGAGAGATACGCAGTATTTT.

V and J are TRBV7-9 and TRBJ2-7, with 8 nucleotides matching TRBD2. The V and J ends lost 1 base and 3 bases, in that order; junction bases with no gene match: 5. The germline V gene has CDR1 SEHNR and CDR2 FQNEAQ (reference sequence). CDR3 length equals 15 residues. CDR3: CASSLGLAPIYEQYF. The DNA for the CDR3 is TGTGCCAGCAGCTTAGGACTAGCGCCGATCTACGAGCAGTACTTC.

This chain connects TRBV27 to TRBJ2-7; D might be TRBD1 (5 bases). CDR1 MNHEY and CDR2 SMNVEV come from the germline V gene (reference sequence). The length of the CDR3 is 14 residues. V was clipped by 5 bases and J by 5 bases, with 16 bases between them. In DNA, the CDR3 is TGTGCCAGCAGTCCCCAGGGATCTAGGGACGAGCAGTACTTC. Encoded protein: CASSPQGSRDEQYF.

The rearrangement uses TRBV27 and TRBJ1-1, with D perhaps TRBD1 (6 bases). The V end was cut by 3 bases, the J end by 0 bases, with 11 bases between. Germline V gene sequence: CDR1 MNHEY, CDR2 SMNVEV (reference sequence). CDR3 length: 15 residues. The CDR3 sequence is CASSFLRGMNTEAFF. The CDR3 nucleotides read TGTGCCAGCAGTTTTCTGAGGGGGATGAACACTGAAGCTTTCTTT.

The count of this clone is one. V is TRBV5-5 and J is TRBJ2-3; 9 bases map to TRBD1. V was pared by 0 bases and J by 5 bases, with 13 bases of the junction left unmatched. Germline CDR1 is SGHKS and CDR2 is YYEKEE (reference sequence). The CDR3 is 18 residues long. CDR3 residues: CASSLAEFGTGIQDTQYF. CDR3 nucleotide sequence: TGTGCCAGCAGCTTGGCAGAGTTCGGGACAGGGATACAAGATACGCAGTATTTT.

J is TRBJ1-1 and V is TRBV7-8, with 7 bases that match TRBD1. This CDR3 is built from 15 residues. The germline gives CDR1 SGHVS, CDR2 FQNEAQ. V lost 5 bases, J lost 3 bases, and 9 bases stayed unmatched. The CDR3 sequence is CASSRGRQGDTEAFF. The CDR3 DNA reads as TGTGCCAGCAGCCGAGGGCGCCAGGGGGACACTGAAGCTTTCTTT.

V usage is TRBV5-1 and J usage is TRBJ1-1, with D possibly being TRBD1 (6 bases). V dropped 2 bases and J dropped 1 base, with 9 bases sitting between them. This CDR3 has 14 residues. Germline CDR1 and CDR2: SGHRS and YFSETQ. The CDR3 region is CASSFYRANTEAFF. The CDR3 bases are TGCGCCAGCAGCTTCTACAGGGCGAACACTGAAGCTTTCTTT.

This clone was observed once. The chain uses TRBV19 and TRBJ1-5; D gene unclear. V lost 6 bases to trimming and J lost 4 bases, with 16 bases between them. CDR3 length: 15 residues. Germline CDR1 and CDR2: LNHDA and SQIVND (reference sequence). CDR3 residues: CASRPERTRNQPQHF. The CDR3 nucleotides are TGTGCCAGTAGACCCGAGAGAACGAGAAATCAGCCCCAGCATTTT.

The CDR3 sequence: CASSITRAGGADTQYF. For the CDR3, the DNA is TGTGCCAGTAGTATAACCCGAGCGGGAGGAGCAGATACGCAGTATTTT. The J gene is TRBJ2-3, the V gene TRBV19, with 9 bases matching TRBD2. Germline CDR1 LNHDA, CDR2 SQIVND (reference sequence). The CDR3 totals 16 residues. V lost 2 bases and J lost 4; bases outside the gene matches: 7.

V is TRBV6-4 and J is TRBJ1-5; 10 positions agree with TRBD1. CDR3 length equals 15 residues. J lost 0 bases, V lost 11 bases, and 7 bases had no gene match. CDR1 is MRHNA, CDR2 SNTAGT, per germline. DNA of the CDR3: TGTGCCGTAGGAGGACAGGGGGATAGCAATCAGCCCCAGCATTTT. Translation: CAVGGQGDSNQPQHF.

The rearrangement uses TRBV5-1 and TRBJ1-1; perhaps TRBD1 as D (6 bases). V gave up 7 bases and J gave up 1 base, with 14 bases separating them. The germline CDR1 and CDR2 sequences are SGHRS and YFSETQ. This CDR3 has 14 amino acids. CDR3 loop: CASFRTDPNTEAFF. CDR3 DNA sequence: TGCGCCAGCTTCCGGACAGACCCGAACACTGAAGCTTTCTTT.